These T cell receptor beta chains were read from a single sample in a study of shared clonotypes between healthy human individuals. The table came from immunoSEQ multiplex PCR; TCRdb's copy has only in-frame clones and leaves some out. The table lists approximately 1.5 million clones, approximately 98% of them singletons. Sequencing input: naive CD4+ T cells sorted from blood. The receptors derive from a man aged 25-40 years in good health. CDR3s leave out the opening cysteine and the closing phenylalanine or tryptophan. Each record gives: V gene, J gene, CDR3 protein.

v_gene: TRBV7-8; j_gene: TRBJ2-1; CDR3aa: ASSLSGYKVNNEQF
v_gene: TRBV7-2; j_gene: TRBJ1-3; CDR3aa: ASSLGQGFGNTIY
v_gene: TRBV2; j_gene: TRBJ2-1; CDR3aa: ASSDGGTYNEQF
v_gene: TRBV4-3; j_gene: TRBJ2-2; CDR3aa: ASSQVDYTGELF
v_gene: TRBV5-1; j_gene: TRBJ1-2; CDR3aa: ASSLAFIYGYT
v_gene: TRBV7-2; j_gene: TRBJ2-1; CDR3aa: ASSSSGGPYNEQF
v_gene: TRBV19; j_gene: TRBJ2-7; CDR3aa: ASSISTGEAYEQY
v_gene: TRBV6-1; j_gene: TRBJ2-7; CDR3aa: ASSGLAGTLFSYEQY
v_gene: TRBV28; j_gene: TRBJ1-5; CDR3aa: ASRFGELTGRDQPQH
v_gene: TRBV7-3; j_gene: TRBJ1-4; CDR3aa: ASSLRWGEKLF
v_gene: TRBV18; j_gene: TRBJ1-1; CDR3aa: ASSTTGQLNTEAF
v_gene: TRBV28; j_gene: TRBJ2-7; CDR3aa: ASSLRLASTYEQY
v_gene: TRBV5-8; j_gene: TRBJ2-2; CDR3aa: ASSTLNTGELF